This is a list of T cell receptor beta chains from one sample in a study of human T cells and chemical hapten exposure. Each CDR3 protein is one row after TCRdb ran MiXCR on the RACE reads. Of about 270,000 distinct CDR3 sequences in the sample, roughly 8% were seen once. This specimen consisted of whole blood, obtained in connection with sensitization to the hapten diphenylcyclopropenone (DPC). All receptors derive from a man aged 18 to 29 with alopecia areata. Some clones in this sample may be carry-over from other donors' samples. The CDR3 runs from the conserved cysteine through the conserved F or W. Fields, in order: V gene, J gene, CDR3 protein.

v_call: TRBV7-3
j_call: TRBJ2-2
cdr3_aa: CASSLTPASGNTGELFF

v_call: TRBV25-1
j_call: TRBJ2-3
cdr3_aa: CASSEPGDKDTQYF

v_call: TRBV5-1
j_call: TRBJ2-3
cdr3_aa: CASSRLASGDDGDTQYF

v_call: TRBV5-1
j_call: TRBJ1-1
cdr3_aa: CASGQVGGRKNTEAFF

v_call: TRBV6-2/TRBV6-3
j_call: TRBJ2-7
cdr3_aa: CASSYVGIVYEQYF

v_call: TRBV28
j_call: TRBJ2-7
cdr3_aa: CASRTTNSYEQYF

v_call: TRBV27
j_call: TRBJ2-3
cdr3_aa: CASSPWRQSTDTQYF

v_call: TRBV3-1
j_call: TRBJ1-5
cdr3_aa: CASSQRQGGGQPQHF

v_call: TRBV5-1
j_call: TRBJ2-7
cdr3_aa: CASSPSPGLGVNYEQYF

v_call: TRBV3-1
j_call: TRBJ2-4
cdr3_aa: CASSHDLRGAKNIQYF

v_call: TRBV14
j_call: TRBJ2-5
cdr3_aa: CASSQEGRRRETQYF

v_call: TRBV9
j_call: TRBJ1-5
cdr3_aa: CASSADRSNQPQHF

v_call: TRBV5-6
j_call: TRBJ1-6
cdr3_aa: CASSFLGSQGAVSPLHF

v_call: TRBV2
j_call: TRBJ2-1
cdr3_aa: CASSEQGQGYNEQFF

v_call: TRBV29-1
j_call: TRBJ1-2
cdr3_aa: CSVNLGQGTNYGYTF

v_call: TRBV5-4
j_call: TRBJ2-7
cdr3_aa: CASSHFGGPYSYEQYF

v_call: TRBV4-1
j_call: TRBJ1-2
cdr3_aa: CASSPFVRQIDYGYTF

v_call: TRBV9
j_call: TRBJ1-1
cdr3_aa: CASSVGPNTEAFF

v_call: TRBV6-1
j_call: TRBJ1-4
cdr3_aa: CASSESGTQKLFF

v_call: TRBV7-2
j_call: TRBJ2-6
cdr3_aa: CASSSDSGANVLTF

v_call: TRBV29-1
j_call: TRBJ2-5
cdr3_aa: CSVERASGKTQYF

v_call: TRBV12-3/TRBV12-4
j_call: TRBJ2-1
cdr3_aa: CASSLAARGVHEQFF